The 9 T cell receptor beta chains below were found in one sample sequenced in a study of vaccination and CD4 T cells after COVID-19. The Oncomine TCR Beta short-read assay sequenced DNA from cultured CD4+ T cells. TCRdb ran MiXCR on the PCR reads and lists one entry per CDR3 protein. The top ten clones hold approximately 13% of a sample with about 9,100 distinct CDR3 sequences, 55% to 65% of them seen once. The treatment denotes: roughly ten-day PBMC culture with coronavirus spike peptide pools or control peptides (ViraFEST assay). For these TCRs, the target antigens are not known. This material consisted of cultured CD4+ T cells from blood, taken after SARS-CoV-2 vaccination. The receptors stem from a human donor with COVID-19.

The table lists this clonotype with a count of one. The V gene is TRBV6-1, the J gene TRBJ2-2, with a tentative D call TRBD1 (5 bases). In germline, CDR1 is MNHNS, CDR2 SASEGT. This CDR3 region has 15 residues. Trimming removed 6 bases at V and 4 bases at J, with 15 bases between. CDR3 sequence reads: CASRAGIQGTGELFF. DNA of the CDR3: TGTGCCAGCAGGGCAGGGATCCAGGGCACCGGGGAGCTGTTTTTT.

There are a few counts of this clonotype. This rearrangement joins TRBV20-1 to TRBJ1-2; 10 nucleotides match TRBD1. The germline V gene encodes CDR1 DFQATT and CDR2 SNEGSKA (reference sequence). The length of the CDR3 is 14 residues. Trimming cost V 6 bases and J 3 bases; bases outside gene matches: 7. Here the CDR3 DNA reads TGCAGTGCAACTCCCGGGACAGGGGACTATGGCTACACCTTC. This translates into CSATPGTGDYGYTF.

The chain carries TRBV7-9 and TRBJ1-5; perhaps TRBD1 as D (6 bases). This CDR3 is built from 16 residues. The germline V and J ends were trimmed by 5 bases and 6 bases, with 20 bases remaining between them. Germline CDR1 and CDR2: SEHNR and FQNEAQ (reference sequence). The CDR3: CASSPGGGKGVQPQHF. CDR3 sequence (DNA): TGTGCCAGCAGCCCCGGAGGCGGGAAGGGGGTTCAGCCCCAGCATTTT. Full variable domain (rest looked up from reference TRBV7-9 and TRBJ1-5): DTGVSQNPRHKITKRGQNVTFRCDPISEHNRLYWYRQTLGQGPEFLTYFQNEAQLEKSRLLSDRFSAERPKGSFSTLEIQRTEQGDSAMYLCASSPGGGKGVQPQHFGDGTRLSIL.

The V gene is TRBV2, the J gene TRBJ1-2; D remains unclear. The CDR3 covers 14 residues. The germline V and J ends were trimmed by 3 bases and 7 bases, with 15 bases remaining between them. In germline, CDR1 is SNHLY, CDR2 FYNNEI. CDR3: CASSEAGRRTGYTF. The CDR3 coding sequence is TGTGCCAGCAGTGAGGCGGGTCGAAGGACTGGCTACACCTTC.

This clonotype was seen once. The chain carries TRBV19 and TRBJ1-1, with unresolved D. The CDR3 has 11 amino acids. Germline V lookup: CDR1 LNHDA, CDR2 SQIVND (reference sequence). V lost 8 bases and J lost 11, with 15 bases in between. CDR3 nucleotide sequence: TGTGCCAGTGGAGGGTTTTCATGGGCTTTCTTT. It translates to CASGGFSWAFF.

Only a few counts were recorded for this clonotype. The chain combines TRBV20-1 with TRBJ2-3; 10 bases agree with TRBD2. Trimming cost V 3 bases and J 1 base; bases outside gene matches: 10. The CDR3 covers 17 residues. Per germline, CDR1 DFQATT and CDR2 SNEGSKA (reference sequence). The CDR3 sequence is CSASRPSGGLRTDTQYF. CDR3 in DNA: TGCAGTGCTAGTCGGCCTAGCGGGGGCCTACGCACAGATACGCAGTATTTT.

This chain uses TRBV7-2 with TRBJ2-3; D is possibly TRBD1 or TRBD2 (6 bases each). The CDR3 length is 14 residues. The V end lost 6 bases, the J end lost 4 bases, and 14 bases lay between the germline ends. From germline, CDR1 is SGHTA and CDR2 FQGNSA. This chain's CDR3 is CASRRGALADTQYF. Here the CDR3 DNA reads TGTGCCAGCAGGAGGGGGGCCCTCGCAGATACGCAGTATTTT.

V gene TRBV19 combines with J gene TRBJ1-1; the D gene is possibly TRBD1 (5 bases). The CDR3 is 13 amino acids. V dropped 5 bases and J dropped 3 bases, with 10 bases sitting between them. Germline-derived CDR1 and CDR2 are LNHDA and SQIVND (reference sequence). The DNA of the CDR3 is TGTGCCAGTAGTCGGGGCTGGGACACTGAAGCTTTCTTT. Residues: CASSRGWDTEAFF.

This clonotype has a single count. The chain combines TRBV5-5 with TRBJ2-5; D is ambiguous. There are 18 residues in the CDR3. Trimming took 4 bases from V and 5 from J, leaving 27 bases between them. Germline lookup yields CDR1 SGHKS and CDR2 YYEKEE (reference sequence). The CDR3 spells CASSTRHTLEIRGETQYF. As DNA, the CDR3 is TGTGCCAGCAGCACTCGACATACGCTAGAGATACGTGGCGAGACCCAGTACTTC.